A single sample is the source of the 32 T cell receptor beta chains below, sequenced in a study of blood T cell repertoires in COVID-19. The protocol was immunoSEQ multiplex PCR, while the TCRdb copy is restricted to in-frame clones and leaves out a portion. The table lists fewer than 200,000 clones, roughly nine tenths of them singletons. Sequencing input: peripheral blood. These receptors all stem from a man between 65 and 85 years old with active or convalescent COVID-19.

V usage is TRBV7-2 and J usage is TRBJ1-6; weak D call: TRBD1 (6 bases). The CDR3 consists of 14 residues. Germline values: CDR1 SGHTA, CDR2 FQGNSA. V was shortened by 6 bases and J by 14 bases, with 20 bases between the two germline ends. CDR3 protein: CASRSGTPLDTLHF. The CDR3 nucleotides are TGTGCCAGCAGATCCGGGACACCCTTGGATACCCTCCACTTT.

CDR3 residues: CASSWGAGGNQPQHF. DNA of the CDR3: TGTGCCAGCAGTTGGGGGGCAGGGGGTAATCAGCCCCAGCATTTT. V usage is TRBV9 and J usage is TRBJ1-5; TRBD1 matches at 7 bases. V shed 5 bases, J shed 4 bases, and the junction held 9 bases outside the gene matches. Germline values: CDR1 SGDLS, CDR2 YYNGEE. The CDR3 totals 15 residues.

The gene calls are TRBV27 and TRBJ2-1, with TRBD1 matching 9 bases. V lost 6 bases and J lost 6; bases outside the gene matches: 12. Germline V CDR1 and CDR2: MNHEY, SMNVEV (reference sequence). The CDR3 consists of 16 residues. CDR3 amino acids: CASRALPGQGSNEQFF. The CDR3, as DNA: TGTGCCAGCAGGGCCCTTCCGGGACAGGGAAGCAATGAGCAGTTCTTC.

This clone was counted at least ten times. V is TRBV6-4 and J is TRBJ2-2; D possibly corresponds to TRBD2 (6 bases). CDR1 is MRHNA, CDR2 SNTAGT, per germline. The V and J ends lost 3 bases and 6 bases respectively, with 14 bases between them. The CDR3 totals 15 residues. CDR3 region: CASSEDGTGSGELFF. The CDR3 nucleotides read TGTGCCAGCAGTGAGGACGGGACTGGGTCCGGGGAGCTGTTTTTT.

This rearrangement joins TRBV28 to TRBJ2-7, with TRBD2 matching 8 bases. V shed 6 bases, J shed 3 bases, and the junction held 4 bases outside the gene matches. CDR3 length: 13 residues. Germline V CDR1 and CDR2: MDHEN, SYDVKM. The CDR3 spells CASRSSGSYEQYF. In DNA, the CDR3 is TGTGCCAGCAGGTCCAGCGGGAGCTACGAGCAGTACTTC.

The CDR3 region has the DNA TGTGCTAGTGGTATCCAGGGGGCCACTGAAGCTTTCTTT. Its translation: CASGIQGATEAFF. This chain joins TRBV12-5 and TRBJ1-1, with TRBD1 identical over 8 bases. J was trimmed by 4 bases and V by 5 bases; bases with no gene match: 3. The CDR3 length is 13 residues. Looked up from germline, CDR1 is LGHNT and CDR2 is FRNRAP.

The chain has TRBV5-1 and TRBJ2-1; 7 bases map to TRBD2. V gave up 2 bases and J gave up 3 bases; unmatched junction bases: 5. CDR1 is SGHRS, CDR2 YFSETQ, per germline. CDR3 length: 15 amino acids. The CDR3 DNA follows: TGCGCCAGCAGCTTCGAACAGCGGGGCTACAATGAGCAGTTCTTC. This encodes CASSFEQRGYNEQFF.

The genes are TRBV9 and TRBJ1-1; 9 bases fit TRBD1. The CDR3 length is 13 residues. In germline, CDR1 is SGDLS, CDR2 YYNGEE. The J segment lost 0 bases and the V segment lost 7 bases, leaving 1 base of the junction unmatched. CDR3 amino acids: CASGQGMNTEAFF. The CDR3 bases are TGTGCCAGCGGACAGGGGATGAACACTGAAGCTTTCTTT.

This chain connects TRBV7-2 to TRBJ2-5; possibly TRBD1 for D (6 bases). Germline V gives CDR1 SGHTA, CDR2 FQGNSA. The V end was cut by 5 bases, the J end by 4 bases, with 14 bases between. The CDR3 has 14 residues. The CDR3 DNA reads TGTGCCAGCAGCCGGTTGGACAGCGGAGAGACCCAGTACTTC. Translation: CASSRLDSGETQYF.

The rearrangement joins TRBV5-1 to TRBJ1-2; TRBD1 might be the D (5 bases). Germline V gene lookup returns CDR1 SGHRS and CDR2 YFSETQ. This CDR3 is 14 amino acids long. V was shortened by 3 bases and J by 6 bases, with 15 bases between the two germline ends. This chain's CDR3 is CASSSDIQGDGYTF. CDR3 coding DNA: TGCGCCAGCAGCTCGGACATCCAAGGCGATGGCTACACCTTC.

This clone was seen just once. The chain is built from TRBV11-2 and TRBJ2-7; the match to TRBD2 covers 8 bases. J lost 4 bases, V lost 1 base, and 6 bases had no gene match. The length of the CDR3 is 15 residues. Germline V gene lookup returns CDR1 SGHAT and CDR2 FQNNGV. The CDR3 region has the DNA TGTGCCAGCAGCTTAGTTCAGGGACTAGTATACGAGCAGTACTTC. It translates to CASSLVQGLVYEQYF. The full variable domain, its missing parts supplied by reference TRBV11-2 and TRBJ2-7, is EAGVAQSPRYKIIEKRQSVAFWCNPISGHATLYWYQQILGQGPKLLIQFQNNGVVDDSQLPKDRFSAERLKGVDSTLKIQPAKLEDSAVYLCASSLVQGLVYEQYFGPGTRLTVT.

The rearrangement links TRBV6-2 or TRBV6-3 to TRBJ2-7; 11 nucleotides align to TRBD1. Germline-derived CDR1 and CDR2 are MNHEY and SVGEGT. The CDR3 is 18 amino acids. The junction had 16 bases not matched to a gene; V was cut back by 6 bases and J by 3 bases. Here the CDR3 DNA reads TGTGCCAGCAGCCACCGGGACAGGGGGATCATATTGGTCTACGAGCAGTACTTC. Its protein is CASSHRDRGIILVYEQYF.

V gene TRBV5-1 combines with J gene TRBJ2-1, with D possibly being TRBD2 (5 bases). Germline CDR1 and CDR2: SGHRS and YFSETQ. The V end was cut by 3 bases, the J end by 4 bases, with 11 bases between. This CDR3 has 14 amino acids. CDR3 protein: CASSSDGGYNEQFF. The DNA of the CDR3 is TGCGCCAGCAGCTCGGATGGCGGGTACAATGAGCAGTTCTTC.

CDR3 sequence: CASSTRQDLAKNIQYF. CDR3 nucleotides: TGTGCCAGCAGCACCCGACAGGACCTAGCCAAAAACATTCAGTACTTC. The chain couples TRBV7-8 to TRBJ2-4; TRBD1 is a possible D gene (6 bases). This CDR3 comprises 16 residues. V gave up 5 bases and J gave up 0 bases, with 14 bases separating them. Germline V gene sequence: CDR1 SGHVS, CDR2 FQNEAQ.

This chain connects TRBV3-1 (or the pseudogene TRBV3-2) to TRBJ1-4; a weak D match, TRBD1 (6 bases). V gave up 2 bases and J gave up 6 bases, with 16 bases separating them. The V gene's germline CDR1 is LGHDT and CDR2 YNNKEL (reference sequence). The CDR3 is 16 residues long. The DNA of the CDR3 is TGTGCCAGCAGCCAATGGGGGGGGGCAAAGGATGAAAAACTGTTTTTT. Its translation is CASSQWGGAKDEKLFF.

This chain connects TRBV24-1 to TRBJ1-1, with 7 bases lining up with TRBD1. Germline-derived CDR1 and CDR2 are KGHDR and SFDVKD. This CDR3 is built from 13 residues. With 8 bases clipped from V and 5 bases from J, the junction kept 7 bases outside the gene matches. CDR3 DNA sequence: TGTGCCACCACAGATCAGGGGGAGACTGAAGCTTTCTTT. Amino acids: CATTDQGETEAFF.

In its sample, this clone was seen a few times. V is TRBV7-3 and J is TRBJ2-5; TRBD2 might be the D (6 bases). The germline V and J ends were trimmed by 0 bases and 3 bases, with 11 bases remaining between them. Germline V lookup: CDR1 SGHTA, CDR2 FQGTGA. There are 15 residues in the CDR3. The chain's CDR3 is CASSLTGSWEETQYF. DNA for the CDR3: TGTGCCAGCAGCTTAACCGGGAGTTGGGAAGAGACCCAGTACTTC.

The rearrangement uses TRBV28 and TRBJ1-2, with 8 bases fitting TRBD1. V trimming: 6 bases; J trimming: 4 bases; junction bases outside the gene matches: 10. The germline V gene has CDR1 MDHEN and CDR2 SYDVKM. The CDR3 runs to 15 residues. As DNA, the CDR3 is TGTGCCAGCAGCCCCTCGGACAGGGCCGGCTATGGCTACACCTTC. Protein: CASSPSDRAGYGYTF.

The chain combines TRBV2 with TRBJ1-2, with TRBD1 as a possible D gene (5 bases). This CDR3 is 14 amino acids long. Germline V gives CDR1 SNHLY, CDR2 FYNNEI. The V end was cut by 4 bases, the J end by 5 bases, with 14 bases between. CDR3 DNA sequence: TGTGCCAGCAGTGGGGGCGGGAGGCAGTATGGCTACACCTTC. Protein product: CASSGGGRQYGYTF.

J is TRBJ2-7 and V is TRBV29-1, with a possible D match to TRBD1 (6 bases). V lost 4 bases and J 5 bases, leaving 24 bases between the germline ends. Germline V gene sequence: CDR1 SQVTM, CDR2 ANQGSEA. There are 16 residues in the CDR3. The CDR3 here is CSVVYSGAPQGNEQYF. The CDR3 region has the DNA TGCAGCGTTGTGTACTCCGGGGCCCCACAGGGTAACGAGCAGTACTTC.

The CDR3 bases are TGTGCCAGCAGTTTAACACCAGGGGAACAAGAGACCCAGTACTTC. It yields the protein CASSLTPGEQETQYF. The chain recombines TRBV6-5 with TRBJ2-5; D is perhaps TRBD1 (6 bases). Germline CDR1 is MNHEY and CDR2 is SVGAGI. The length of the CDR3 is 15 residues. V was pared by 4 bases and J by 2 bases, with 14 bases between.

The genes are TRBV6-1 and TRBJ1-6; D unresolved. V was shortened by 3 bases and J by 6 bases, with 9 bases between the two germline ends. Germline V CDR1 and CDR2: MNHNS, SASEGT. The CDR3 runs 14 residues. The CDR3 reads CASSELESNSPLHF. The CDR3 region has the DNA TGTGCCAGCAGTGAGTTAGAGTCTAATTCACCCCTCCACTTT.

The chain has TRBV28 and TRBJ1-6; maybe TRBD1 (6 bases). The CDR3 runs 15 residues. Germline loops: CDR1 MDHEN, CDR2 SYDVKM. V was clipped by 3 bases and J by 9 bases, with 15 bases between them. Written as DNA, the CDR3 is TGTGCCAGCAGTTTGATGCAGGGGAGGGGTTCACCCCTCCACTTT. Protein: CASSLMQGRGSPLHF. The whole variable domain, remainder taken from reference TRBV28 and TRBJ1-6, is DVKVTQSSRYLVKRTGEKVFLECVQDMDHENMFWYRQDPGLGLRLIYFSYDVKMKEKGDIPEGYSVSREKKERFSLILESASTNQTSMYLCASSLMQGRGSPLHFGNGTRLTVT.

The J gene is TRBJ2-1, the V gene TRBV20-1; D remains unclear. Deletions cut 3 bases from V and 0 bases from J, with 9 bases between. Germline CDR1 and CDR2: DFQATT and SNEGSKA (reference sequence). The CDR3 runs to 14 residues. The CDR3 DNA reads TGCAGTGCTAGTCCGTCGAGCTCCTACAATGAGCAGTTCTTC. Translating gives CSASPSSSYNEQFF.

The chain employs TRBV28 and TRBJ1-5, with D possibly being TRBD1 (5 bases). V lost 7 bases and J lost 4, with 20 bases in between. This CDR3 has 16 residues. Germline CDR1 and CDR2: MDHEN and SYDVKM. CDR3 in amino acids: CASKRGRAKLNQPQHF. The CDR3 coding sequence is TGTGCCAGCAAAAGGGGCAGGGCCAAGCTTAATCAGCCCCAGCATTTT.

This chain uses TRBV2 with TRBJ2-5, with D perhaps matching TRBD1 (6 bases). The V gene's germline CDR1 is SNHLY and CDR2 FYNNEI. V dropped 5 bases and J dropped 2 bases, with 12 bases sitting between them. The CDR3 sequence is 14 residues long. CDR3 bases: TGTGCCAGCAGTCTGGAAAGGGGGCAAGAGACCCAGTACTTC. Its protein is CASSLERGQETQYF.

This clone showed up just a few times. This sequence joins TRBV6-2 or TRBV6-3 and TRBJ2-3; D ambiguous. The germline gives CDR1 MNHEY, CDR2 SVGEGT. V shed 0 bases and J shed 1 base, with 5 bases lying between them. The CDR3 has 14 residues. CDR3 sequence (DNA): TGTGCCAGCAGTTACTCGAGCCGCACAGATACGCAGTATTTT. Translating it yields CASSYSSRTDTQYF.

The chain has TRBV5-1 and TRBJ2-2, with D hard to call. Germline CDR1 is SGHRS and CDR2 is YFSETQ. V gave up 2 bases and J gave up 0 bases, with 5 bases separating them. The CDR3 is 14 residues long. The CDR3 is CASSLLANTGELFF. The CDR3, as DNA: TGCGCCAGCAGCTTACTGGCGAACACCGGGGAGCTGTTTTTT. The full variable domain, rest sourced from reference TRBV5-1 and TRBJ2-2, is KAGVTQTPRYLIKTRGQQVTLSCSPISGHRSVSWYQQTPGQGLQFLFEYFSETQRNKGNFPGRFSGRQFSNSRSEMNVSTLELGDSALYLCASSLLANTGELFFGEGSRLTVL.

CDR3 in amino acids: CASSRDPSRGEQFF. The CDR3 DNA reads as TGTGCCAGCAGTCGGGACCCCTCGAGGGGGGAGCAGTTCTTC. The rearrangement links TRBV2 to TRBJ2-1; maybe TRBD1 (6 bases). CDR1 is SNHLY, CDR2 FYNNEI, per germline. V dropped 5 bases and J dropped 10 bases, with 18 bases sitting between them. This CDR3 contains 14 residues.

The CDR3 sequence is CASSPRDRTIYGYTF. CDR3 coding DNA: TGTGCCAGCAGTCCCCGGGACAGGACTATCTATGGCTACACCTTC. The V and J genes are TRBV28 and TRBJ1-2; 8 nucleotides agree with TRBD1. The trim removed 5 bases at V and 4 bases at J, leaving 9 bases unmatched. CDR1 and CDR2 from the germline V gene are MDHEN and SYDVKM. The CDR3 is 15 residues long.

The V and J genes are TRBV7-2 and TRBJ1-4; D perhaps matches TRBD1 (6 bases). V was pared by 5 bases and J by 5 bases, with 12 bases between. The CDR3 loop spans 14 amino acids. Germline CDR1 and CDR2: SGHTA and FQGNSA. CDR3 coding DNA: TGTGCCAGCAGCCCACAGGGCGGAAATGAAAAACTGTTTTTT. Residues: CASSPQGGNEKLFF.

The rearrangement uses TRBV6-2 or TRBV6-3 and TRBJ1-2, with a weak D call TRBD1 (6 bases). The CDR3 spans 13 residues. Germline V gene data show CDR1 as MNHEY and CDR2 as SVGEGT. The ends were cut back, 6 bases at V and 4 bases at J, with 12 bases in the middle. In DNA, the CDR3 is TGTGCCAGCAGCCGACAGGTCGGCTATGGCTACACCTTC. Residues: CASSRQVGYGYTF.